This T cell receptor (beta chain) was sequenced during a study of beta chain features in type 1 diabetes. The authors reverse transcribed all of the isolated RNA, so sequencing captured expressed TCRB transcripts. Repertoires were generated with immunoSEQ multiplex PCR, while TCRdb's copy carries only in-frame clones and drops some. Of 35,000 or so clones listed, roughly 67% are singletons. The CDR3 contains 13 residues. CDR1 is KGHSH, CDR2 LQKENI, per germline. The ends were cut back, 4 bases at V and 3 bases at J, with 9 bases in the middle. A single heparinised draw of roughly 100 mL on average was taken per donor. Central memory, naive, regulatory and stem cell-like memory CD4+ cells were sorted by CD45RO/CCR7/CD25/CD127/CD95/CD27.

Sequencing was done on a sample of Tregs from blood. The gene calls are TRBV18 and TRBJ2-5, with D maybe TRBD1 (6 bases). This sequence was found in a woman in her twenties or thirties in good health. This CDR3 is CASSLWTEETQYF. Written as DNA, the CDR3 is TGTGCCAGCTCACTATGGACAGAAGAGACCCAGTACTTC.